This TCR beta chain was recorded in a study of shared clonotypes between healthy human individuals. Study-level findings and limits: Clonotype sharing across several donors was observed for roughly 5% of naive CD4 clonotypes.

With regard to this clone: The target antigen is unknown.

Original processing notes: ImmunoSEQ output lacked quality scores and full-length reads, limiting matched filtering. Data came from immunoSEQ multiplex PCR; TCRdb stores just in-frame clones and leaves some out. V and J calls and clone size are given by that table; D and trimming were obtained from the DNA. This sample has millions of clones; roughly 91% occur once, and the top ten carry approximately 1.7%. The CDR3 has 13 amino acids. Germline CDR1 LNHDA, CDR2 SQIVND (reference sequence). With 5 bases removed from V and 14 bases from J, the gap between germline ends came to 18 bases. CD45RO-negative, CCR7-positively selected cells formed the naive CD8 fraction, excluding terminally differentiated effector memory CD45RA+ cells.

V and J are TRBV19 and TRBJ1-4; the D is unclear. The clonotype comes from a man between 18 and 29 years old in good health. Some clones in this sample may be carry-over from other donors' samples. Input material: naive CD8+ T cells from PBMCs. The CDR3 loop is CASSLPPGRGLFF. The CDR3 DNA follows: TGTGCCAGTAGTCTCCCACCGGGCCGCGGGCTGTTTTTT.